Following are 15 T cell receptor beta chains from one sample sequenced in a study of T cells in Graves' hyperthyroidism and ophthalmopathy. The investigators amplified TCR beta CDR3 regions from RNA transcripts. Initially, a first-round RT-PCR of the TCR CDR3 employed the HTBI primer set. One entry per CDR3 protein, called by TCRdb with MiXCR from the multiplex PCR reads. The sample has 340,000 or so distinct CDR3 sequences, 15% to 20% seen once; the top ten hold under 55%. Sequenced input: blood. These receptors were taken from a woman between 50 and 59 years old with Graves' hyperthyroidism.

This clonotype was counted many times. V gene TRBV3-1 combines with J gene TRBJ1-1, with 8 bases matching TRBD1. The CDR3 loop spans 15 amino acids. With V trimmed by 4 bases and J by 3 bases, 7 bases remained unmatched. Germline V gene data show CDR1 as LGHDT and CDR2 as YNNKEL (reference sequence). Here the CDR3 DNA reads TGTGCCAGCAGCCCCGGACAGGGATGGGACACTGAAGCTTTCTTT. Translation: CASSPGQGWDTEAFF. Full variable domain (remainder filled in from reference TRBV3-1 and TRBJ1-1): DTAVSQTPKYLVTQMGNDKSIKCEQNLGHDTMYWYKQDSKKFLKIMFSYNNKELIINETVPNRFSPKSPDKAHLNLHINSLELGDSAVYFCASSPGQGWDTEAFFGQGTRLTVV.

This clonotype was observed a few times. V gene TRBV3-1 combines with J gene TRBJ2-2; a possible D gene is TRBD2 (6 bases). This CDR3 is built from 14 residues. V was shortened by 2 bases and J by 6 bases, with 10 bases between the two germline ends. The germline CDR1 and CDR2 sequences are LGHDT and YNNKEL (reference sequence). CDR3 residues: CASSQMGEAGELFF. DNA for the CDR3: TGTGCCAGCAGCCAAATGGGGGAGGCCGGGGAGCTGTTTTTT.

This clonotype was counted only a few times. The chain employs TRBV7-9 and TRBJ1-4; D uncertain. Germline lookup yields CDR1 SEHNR and CDR2 FQNEAQ (reference sequence). V was cut by 0 bases and J by 8 bases, with 13 bases left in between. The CDR3 has 15 residues. The CDR3 nucleotides read TGTGCCAGCAGCTTAGCGAATCAATTGGGCGAAAAACTGTTTTTT. It yields the protein CASSLANQLGEKLFF.

Ten or more counts support this clonotype. The gene calls are TRBV11-2 and TRBJ2-7, with 11 nucleotides matching TRBD2. The CDR3 loop spans 15 amino acids. Germline CDR1 reads SGHAT; CDR2 reads FQNNGV. Trimming at V came to 6 bases and at J to 1 base, leaving 5 bases not matched to a gene. The CDR3 spells CASRLASGGSYEQYF. CDR3 sequence (DNA): TGTGCCAGCAGACTCGCTAGCGGGGGGTCCTACGAGCAGTACTTC.

The chain combines TRBV7-2 with TRBJ2-5, with D possibly matching TRBD2 (5 bases). CDR3 length: 14 residues. CDR1 and CDR2 from the germline V gene are SGHTA and FQGNSA. The V and J ends lost 5 bases and 2 bases respectively, with 12 bases between them. The CDR3 sequence: CASSQFGEQETQYF. As DNA, the CDR3 is TGTGCCAGCAGCCAATTTGGGGAGCAAGAGACCCAGTACTTC.

The chain couples TRBV6-2 or TRBV6-3 to TRBJ1-3, with D unclear. The V gene's germline CDR1 is MNHEY and CDR2 SVGEGT. This CDR3 has 13 amino acids. Trimming stripped 6 bases from V and 3 bases from J, with 9 bases between. The DNA for the CDR3 is TGTGCCAGCAGCCCTCCTAATGGAAACACCATATATTTT. This gives the protein CASSPPNGNTIYF.

This clonotype was counted at least ten times. CDR3 amino acids: CSVGAGGGETQYF. The CDR3 bases are TGCAGCGTTGGGGCAGGAGGGGGGGAGACCCAGTACTTC. The rearrangement uses TRBV29-1 and TRBJ2-5; D may correspond to TRBD1 or TRBD2 (6 bases each). Trimming cost V 4 bases and J 5 bases, with 14 bases left between them. Per germline, CDR1 SQVTM and CDR2 ANQGSEA. The CDR3 covers 13 residues.

This clonotype was seen a few times. The J gene is TRBJ1-4, the V gene TRBV6-1; weak D call: TRBD1 (6 bases). This CDR3 is built from 14 residues. V dropped 5 bases and J dropped 7 bases, with 14 bases sitting between them. Germline loops: CDR1 MNHNS, CDR2 SASEGT. The CDR3 DNA reads as TGTGCCAGCAGTTTCCAGGGAGGGGGTGAAAAACTGTTTTTT. As protein: CASSFQGGGEKLFF.

This clonotype has only a few counts. V usage is TRBV5-1 and J usage is TRBJ1-2, with 9 bases aligning to TRBD1. In germline, CDR1 is SGHRS, CDR2 YFSETQ. CDR3 size: 15 residues. Trimming took 4 bases from V and 3 from J; bases not matched to a gene: 7. CDR3: CASSLTGGADYGYTF. The CDR3 bases are TGCGCCAGCAGCCTCACAGGGGGCGCCGACTATGGCTACACCTTC.

This clonotype occurred many times. The chain combines TRBV10-3 with TRBJ1-2, with D unclear. This CDR3 region has 14 residues. V was clipped by 2 bases and J by 2 bases, with 9 bases between them. Per germline, CDR1 ENHRY and CDR2 SYGVKD. CDR3 DNA: TGTGCCATCAGTGAGATAGAATCGAACTATGGCTACACCTTC. Its protein is CAISEIESNYGYTF.

This clonotype was detected only once. A much bigger clone sits one base away, suggesting this may be a read error. The J gene is TRBJ2-7, the V gene TRBV12-3 or TRBV12-4, with TRBD1 identical over 8 bases. V trimming: 8 bases; J trimming: 5 bases; junction bases outside the gene matches: 5. This CDR3 is built from 12 residues. The CDR3 protein is CASFDRGHEQYF. The CDR3 DNA follows: TGTGCCAGCTTCGACAGGGGCCACGAGCAGTACTTC.

This clonotype has just a few counts. The chain employs TRBV6-1 and TRBJ2-7; no definite D call. Germline CDR1 reads MNHNS; CDR2 reads SASEGT. This CDR3 is built from 15 residues. V was trimmed by 4 bases and J by 4 bases, leaving 17 bases between them. As DNA, the CDR3 is TGTGCCAGCAGTGTACGTATATCGGAGTTATACGAGCAGTACTTC. Protein product: CASSVRISELYEQYF.

Many counts were recorded for this clonotype. The chain employs TRBV20-1 and TRBJ2-3, with 14 bases identical to TRBD2. The CDR3 has 15 residues. The ends lost 5 bases at V and 4 bases at J; junction bases unmatched: 5. Germline CDR1 and CDR2: DFQATT and SNEGSKA (reference sequence). CDR3 residues: CSAPRLAGGADTQYF. CDR3 DNA: TGCAGTGCTCCCAGACTAGCGGGGGGGGCAGATACGCAGTATTTT.

V and J are TRBV2 and TRBJ2-1; TRBD2 matches 14 bases. J was trimmed by 0 bases and V by 5 bases; bases with no gene match: 9. The germline gives CDR1 SNHLY, CDR2 FYNNEI. This CDR3 has 19 amino acids. CDR3 protein: CASSLSRLAGGGSYNEQFF. The CDR3 DNA is TGTGCCAGCAGTTTAAGCAGACTAGCGGGGGGGGGCTCCTACAATGAGCAGTTCTTC.

V and J are TRBV20-1 and TRBJ1-1, with D possibly being TRBD1 (5 bases). In germline, CDR1 is DFQATT, CDR2 SNEGSKA (reference sequence). Trimming shortened V by 4 bases and J by 7 bases, and 13 bases separated the two germline ends. The CDR3 is 12 amino acids. CDR3 in amino acids: CSAITGEDEAFF. The CDR3 nucleotides are TGCAGTGCTATAACAGGCGAGGATGAAGCTTTCTTT.